This T cell receptor (beta chain) derives from a study of monozygotic twins with inflammatory bowel disease. TCRdb reanalyzed the 5' RACE reads and collapses them to one entry per CDR3 protein, without DNA. This table holds 350,000 to 500,000 distinct CDR3 sequences. CDR3 length equals 13 residues. Germline CDR1 is DFQATT and CDR2 is SNEGSKA (reference sequence). Whole-study findings and limits: On the inverse Simpson index, IBD patients scored lower for TCRbeta diversity than healthy co-twins. Relative to healthy twins, IBD patients had fewer clonotypes in common with others, a gap that was especially apparent with disease activity.

Note on this clonotype: Its antigen remains unknown.

This clonotype was obtained from a human donor with ulcerative colitis or Crohn's disease, or a healthy co-twin of an affected twin (not recorded which). The V and J genes are TRBV20-1 and TRBJ1-5. The sequencing input was blood. The CDR3 region is CSARGRIDQPQHF.